This T cell receptor (beta chain) was identified during a study of blood T cell repertoires in COVID-19. Overall study: Sites across the United States, Italy and Spain contributed samples from acute and convalescent COVID-19. Sample material is recorded as cDNA or gDNA derived from T cells, B-cell-depleted T cells, or PBMCs.

Original handling: Amplified reference gene primers provided the basis for estimating nucleated cell counts. Clones were sequenced by immunoSEQ multiplex PCR, and TCRdb holds only the in-frame ones, with some missing. The DNA gave D and trimming, while V, J and clone size come from that table. The sample consists of some 100,000 clones, roughly 84% of them appearing once. The CDR3 runs 15 residues. V lost 6 bases to trimming and J lost 2 bases, with 15 bases between them. Germline lookup yields CDR1 LNHDA and CDR2 SQIVND (reference sequence). Sequencing input: peripheral blood. The sequence derives from a man aged 30 to 39 in a cohort sampled during active COVID-19. The genes are TRBV19 and TRBJ2-3, with D uncertain. This CDR3 is CASRIDLESTDTQYF. The CDR3 region has the DNA TGTGCCAGTAGAATTGACTTGGAGTCCACAGATACGCAGTATTTT.